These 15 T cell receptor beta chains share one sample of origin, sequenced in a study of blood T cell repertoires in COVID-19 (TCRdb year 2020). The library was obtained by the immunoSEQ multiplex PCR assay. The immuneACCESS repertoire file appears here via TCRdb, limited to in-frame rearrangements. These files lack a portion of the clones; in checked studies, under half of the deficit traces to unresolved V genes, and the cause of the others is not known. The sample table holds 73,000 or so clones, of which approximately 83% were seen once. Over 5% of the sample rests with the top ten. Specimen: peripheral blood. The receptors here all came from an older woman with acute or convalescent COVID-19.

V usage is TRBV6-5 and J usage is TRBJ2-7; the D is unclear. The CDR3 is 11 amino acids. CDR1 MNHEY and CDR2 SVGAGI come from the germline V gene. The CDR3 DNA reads TGTGCAACTAAGGAGATCTACGAGCAGTACTTC. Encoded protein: CATKEIYEQYF.

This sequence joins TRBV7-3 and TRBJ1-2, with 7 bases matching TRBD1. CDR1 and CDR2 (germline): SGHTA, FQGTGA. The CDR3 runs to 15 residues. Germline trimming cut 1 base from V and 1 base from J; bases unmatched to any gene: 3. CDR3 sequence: CASSLSGTDNYGYTF. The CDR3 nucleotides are TGTGCCAGCAGCTTAAGCGGGACAGATAACTATGGCTACACCTTC.

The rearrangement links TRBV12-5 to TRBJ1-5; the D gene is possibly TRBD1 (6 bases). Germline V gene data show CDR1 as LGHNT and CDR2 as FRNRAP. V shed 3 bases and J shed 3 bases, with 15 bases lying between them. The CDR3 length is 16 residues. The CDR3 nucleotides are TGTGCTAGTGGTTTTTGGGGGACAAGTGACAATCAGCCCCAGCATTTT. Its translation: CASGFWGTSDNQPQHF.

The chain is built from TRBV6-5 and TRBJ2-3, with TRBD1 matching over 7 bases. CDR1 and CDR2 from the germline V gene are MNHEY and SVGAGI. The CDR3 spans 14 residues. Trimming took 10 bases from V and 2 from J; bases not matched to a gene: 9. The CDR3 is CATLRGQVTDTQYF. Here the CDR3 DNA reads TGTGCCACCCTGAGGGGGCAGGTCACAGATACGCAGTATTTT.

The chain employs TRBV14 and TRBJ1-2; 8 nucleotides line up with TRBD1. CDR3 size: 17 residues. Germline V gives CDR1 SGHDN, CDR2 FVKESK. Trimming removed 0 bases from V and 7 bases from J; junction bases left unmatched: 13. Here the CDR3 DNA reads TGTGCCAGCAGCCAAGATGGTGTCGTTCAGGGGGCCAGTGGCTACACCTTC. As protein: CASSQDGVVQGASGYTF. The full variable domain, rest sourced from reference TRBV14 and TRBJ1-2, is EAGVTQFPSHSVIEKGQTVTLRCDPISGHDNLYWYRRVMGKEIKFLLHFVKESKQDESGMPNNRFLAERTGGTYSTLKVQPAELEDSGVYFCASSQDGVVQGASGYTFGSGTRLTVV.

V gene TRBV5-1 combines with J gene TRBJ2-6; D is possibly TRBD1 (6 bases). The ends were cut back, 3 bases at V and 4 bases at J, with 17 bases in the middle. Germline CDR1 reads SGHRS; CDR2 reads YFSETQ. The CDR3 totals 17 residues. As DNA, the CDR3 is TGCGCCAGCAGCTGGGGGCCTGGGGCGCGAGGGGCCAACGTCCTGACTTTC. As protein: CASSWGPGARGANVLTF.

CDR3: CASSLQQESTTEAFF. Written as DNA, the CDR3 is TGTGCCAGCTCACTACAACAGGAATCCACCACTGAAGCTTTCTTT. The chain couples TRBV18 to TRBJ1-1, with TRBD1 as a possible D gene (5 bases). The germline gives CDR1 KGHSH, CDR2 LQKENI. Trimming took off 4 bases at V and 4 bases at J, with 16 bases between the two ends. This CDR3 is 15 amino acids long.

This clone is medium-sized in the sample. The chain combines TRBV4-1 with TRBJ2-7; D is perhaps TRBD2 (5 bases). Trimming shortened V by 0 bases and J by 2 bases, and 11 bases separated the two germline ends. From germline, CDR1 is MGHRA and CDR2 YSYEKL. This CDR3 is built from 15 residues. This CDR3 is CASSQDPGLAYEQYF. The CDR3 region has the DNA TGCGCCAGCAGCCAAGATCCCGGACTGGCCTACGAGCAGTACTTC.

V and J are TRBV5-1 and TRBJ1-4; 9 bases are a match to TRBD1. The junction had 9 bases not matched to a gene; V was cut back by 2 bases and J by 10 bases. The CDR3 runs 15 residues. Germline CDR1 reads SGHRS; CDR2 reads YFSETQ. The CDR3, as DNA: TGCGCCAGCAGCTTAATGGACAGGGGAACTGGAAAACTGTTTTTT. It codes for CASSLMDRGTGKLFF.

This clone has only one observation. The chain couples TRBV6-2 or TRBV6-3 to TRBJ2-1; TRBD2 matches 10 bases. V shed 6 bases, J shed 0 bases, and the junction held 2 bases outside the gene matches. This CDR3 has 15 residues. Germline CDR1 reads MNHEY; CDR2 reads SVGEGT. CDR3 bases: TGTGCCAGCAGCAAGCGGGGGGGCTCCTACAATGAGCAGTTCTTC. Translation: CASSKRGGSYNEQFF.

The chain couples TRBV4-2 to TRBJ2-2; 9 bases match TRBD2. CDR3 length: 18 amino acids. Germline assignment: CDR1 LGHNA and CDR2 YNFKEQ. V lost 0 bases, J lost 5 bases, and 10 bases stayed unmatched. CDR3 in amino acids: CASSQEAWAGGPTGELFF. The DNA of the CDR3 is TGTGCCAGCAGCCAAGAGGCGTGGGCGGGGGGGCCGACCGGGGAGCTGTTTTTT.

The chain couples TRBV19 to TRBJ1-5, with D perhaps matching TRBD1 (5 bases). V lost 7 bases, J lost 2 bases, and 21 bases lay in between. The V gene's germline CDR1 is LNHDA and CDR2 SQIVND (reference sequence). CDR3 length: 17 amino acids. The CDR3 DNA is TGTGCCAGTACCCCTCTCGGGGGGACCGGAGGCAATCAGCCCCAGCATTTT. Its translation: CASTPLGGTGGNQPQHF.

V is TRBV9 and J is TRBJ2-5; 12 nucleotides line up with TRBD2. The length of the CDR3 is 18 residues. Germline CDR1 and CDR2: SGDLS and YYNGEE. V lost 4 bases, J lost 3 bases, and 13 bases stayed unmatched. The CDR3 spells CASSPGLAGTTSKETQYF. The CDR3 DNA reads TGTGCCAGCAGCCCTGGACTAGCGGGGACTACCTCCAAAGAGACCCAGTACTTC.

This CDR3 reads CASSLTLNTEAFF. The CDR3 DNA reads TGCGCCAGCAGCTTGACTCTGAACACTGAAGCTTTCTTT. The chain has TRBV5-1 and TRBJ1-1; no reliable D call. The CDR3 sequence is 13 residues long. CDR1 and CDR2 from the germline V gene are SGHRS and YFSETQ. With 1 base removed from V and 0 bases from J, the gap between germline ends came to 4 bases.

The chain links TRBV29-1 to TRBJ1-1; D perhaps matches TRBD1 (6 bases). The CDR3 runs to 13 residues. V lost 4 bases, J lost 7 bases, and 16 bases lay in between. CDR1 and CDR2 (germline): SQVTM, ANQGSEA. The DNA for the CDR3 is TGCAGCGTTGGTTCAGGGGTCTCTGGTGAAGCTTTCTTT. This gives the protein CSVGSGVSGEAFF.